Reported below is one TCR beta chain. The antigen remains undetermined. The time point was: blood 2 weeks post-SBRT. Treatment: 15 Gy SBRT to primary tumor, nephrectomy 4 weeks later. Clear cell pathology was present in this patient's renal cell carcinoma. This sample stems from a study of radiation and T cells in renal cell carcinoma. The CDR3 length is 14 residues. Germline CDR1 reads SEHNR; CDR2 reads FQNEAQ (reference sequence). V lost 6 bases, J lost 2 bases, and 11 bases lay in between. Produced via immunoSEQ multiplex PCR; TCRdb's table is partial and in-frame only. The sample shows tens of thousands of clones, about 80% of them seen only once. Study-level findings and limits: In blood, top tumor clones expanded by 2 weeks, shrinking by 4.

V usage is TRBV7-9 and J usage is TRBJ1-5; TRBD1 is a possible D gene (6 bases). The clonotype comes from a woman aged 70-85 years with renal cell carcinoma. The sequencing used blood, collected from a patient whose treatment included radiotherapy and nephrectomy. Written as DNA, the CDR3 is TGTGCCAGCAGTTCACAGGGAGGCAATCAGCCCCAGCATTTT. This sequence encodes CASSSQGGNQPQHF.